This T cell receptor beta chain was captured in a study of identical twins. CDR3 length: 12 amino acids. The germline CDR1 and CDR2 sequences are SQVTM and ANQGSEA. V was cut by 5 bases and J by 2 bases, with 9 bases left in between. Via MiXCR, TCRdb re-called the 5' RACE reads, giving one row per CDR3 protein. Of some 500,000 distinct CDR3 sequences listed, about 14% are singletons. The table lists this clonotype with a few counts. The sample also formed part of further work on yellow fever vaccine responses in identical twins. That work contributes: Vaccine T cell responses of twins reportedly seemed partly convergent and partly personalized.

The receptor was derived from a woman between 18 and 30 years old in good health. The rearrangement joins TRBV29-1 to TRBJ2-5, with no clear D. The sample comprised CD4+ T cells sorted from blood. The CDR3 loop reads CSVSQAQETQYF. The DNA for the CDR3 is TGCAGCGTTTCCCAGGCGCAAGAGACCCAGTACTTC. Supplemented by reference TRBV29-1 and TRBJ2-5, the full variable domain reads SAVISQKPSRDICQRGTSLTIQCQVDSQVTMMFWYRQQPGQSLTLIATANQGSEATYESGFVIDKFPISRPNLTFSTLTVSNMSPEDSSIYLCSVSQAQETQYFGPGTRLLVL.